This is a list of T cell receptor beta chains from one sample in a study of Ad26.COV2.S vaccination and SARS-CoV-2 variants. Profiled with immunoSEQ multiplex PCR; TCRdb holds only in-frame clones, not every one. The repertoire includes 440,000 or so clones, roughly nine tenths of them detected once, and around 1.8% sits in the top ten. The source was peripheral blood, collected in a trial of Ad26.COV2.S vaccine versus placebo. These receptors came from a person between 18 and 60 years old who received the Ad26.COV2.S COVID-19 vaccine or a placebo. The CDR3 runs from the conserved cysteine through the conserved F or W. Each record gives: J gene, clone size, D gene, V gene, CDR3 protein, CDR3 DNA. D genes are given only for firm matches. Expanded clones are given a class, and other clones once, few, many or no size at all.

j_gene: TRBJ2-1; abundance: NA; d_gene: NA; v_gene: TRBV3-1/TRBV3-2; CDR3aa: CASSQEFLEFAIPYNEQFF; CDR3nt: TGTGCCAGCAGCCAAGAATTTTTGGAATTTGCGATACCTTACAATGAGCAGTTCTTC
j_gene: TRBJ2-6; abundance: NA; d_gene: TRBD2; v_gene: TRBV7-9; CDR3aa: CASSGSGTGGANVLTF; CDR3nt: TGTGCCAGCAGCGGTAGCGGGACGGGCGGGGCCAACGTCCTGACTTTC
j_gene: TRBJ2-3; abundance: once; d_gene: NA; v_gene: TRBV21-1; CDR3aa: CASSKATSGRADTQYF; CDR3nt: TGTGCCAGCAGCAAAGCCACTAGCGGGAGGGCAGATACGCAGTATTTT
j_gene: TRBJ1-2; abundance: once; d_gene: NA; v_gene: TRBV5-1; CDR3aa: CASSFDRRGYTF; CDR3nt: TGCGCCAGCAGCTTTGACAGGAGAGGCTACACCTTC
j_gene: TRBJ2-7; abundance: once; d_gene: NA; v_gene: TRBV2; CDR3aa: CASRLKTEQYF; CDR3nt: TGTGCCAGCAGGCTAAAGACCGAGCAGTACTTC
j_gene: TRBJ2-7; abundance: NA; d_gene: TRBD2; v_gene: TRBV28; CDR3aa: CASSLYASGSISSYEQYF; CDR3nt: TGTGCCAGCAGTTTATATGCTAGCGGGAGTATAAGCTCCTACGAGCAGTACTTC
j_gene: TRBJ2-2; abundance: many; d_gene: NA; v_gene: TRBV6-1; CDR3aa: CASSEYLELTGELFF; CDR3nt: TGTGCCAGCAGTGAATACCTGGAGCTCACCGGGGAGCTGTTTTTT
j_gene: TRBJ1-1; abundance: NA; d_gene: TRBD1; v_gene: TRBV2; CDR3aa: CASSEEGANAEAFF; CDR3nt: TGTGCCAGCAGTGAGGAGGGGGCAAATGCTGAAGCTTTCTTT
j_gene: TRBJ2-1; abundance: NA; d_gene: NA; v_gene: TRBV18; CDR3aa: CASSPGLQPAGQFF; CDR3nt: TGTGCCAGCTCCCCGGGCCTCCAACCCGCGGGGCAGTTCTTC
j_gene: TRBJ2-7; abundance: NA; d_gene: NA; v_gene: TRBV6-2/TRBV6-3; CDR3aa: CASSYALHEQYF; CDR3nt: TGTGCCAGCAGTTACGCTCTTCACGAGCAGTACTTC
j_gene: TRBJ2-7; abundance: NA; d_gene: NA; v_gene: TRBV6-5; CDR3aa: CASSSRKADEQYF; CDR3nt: TGTGCCAGCAGTTCCCGGAAAGCGGACGAGCAGTACTTC
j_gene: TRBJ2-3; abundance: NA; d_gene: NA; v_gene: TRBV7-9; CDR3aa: CASNVNRDTQYF; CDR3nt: TGTGCCAGCAACGTAAACAGGGATACGCAGTATTTT
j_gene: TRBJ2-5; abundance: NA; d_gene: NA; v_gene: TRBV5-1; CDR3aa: CASSLTAGTQETQYF; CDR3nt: TGCGCCAGCAGCTTGACCGCGGGAACCCAAGAGACCCAGTACTTC
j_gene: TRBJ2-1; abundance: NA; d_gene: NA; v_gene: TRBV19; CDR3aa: CASSIGGVLPPYNEQFF; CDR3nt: TGTGCCAGTAGTATTGGCGGGGTCTTACCCCCCTACAATGAGCAGTTCTTC
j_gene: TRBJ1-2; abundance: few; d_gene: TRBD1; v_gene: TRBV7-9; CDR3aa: CASSLKTGGDGYTF; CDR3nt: TGTGCCAGCAGCTTAAAAACAGGGGGCGATGGCTACACCTTC
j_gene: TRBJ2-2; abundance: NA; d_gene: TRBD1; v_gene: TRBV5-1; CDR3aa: CASSLWGQGRSTVAGELFF; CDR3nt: TGCGCCAGCAGCTTGTGGGGACAGGGTAGATCCACGGTGGCCGGGGAGCTGTTTTTT
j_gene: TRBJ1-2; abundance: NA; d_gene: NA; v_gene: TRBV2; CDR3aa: CASSVSGNGYTF; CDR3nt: TGTGCCAGCAGTGTGTCAGGGAATGGCTACACCTTC
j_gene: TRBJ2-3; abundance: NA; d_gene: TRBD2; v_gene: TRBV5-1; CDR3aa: CASSLSGGGGRRDTQYF; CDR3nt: TGCGCCAGCAGCTTGTCTGGCGGGGGTGGCCGTCGGGATACGCAGTATTTT
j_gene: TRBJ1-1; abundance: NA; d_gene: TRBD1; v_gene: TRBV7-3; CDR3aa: CASSLMGTGNTEAFF; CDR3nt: TGTGCCAGCAGCTTAATGGGGACAGGGAACACTGAAGCTTTCTTT
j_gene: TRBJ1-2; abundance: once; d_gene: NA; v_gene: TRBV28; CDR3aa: CAVGGWGYGYTF; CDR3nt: TGTGCAGTAGGGGGATGGGGCTATGGCTACACCTTC
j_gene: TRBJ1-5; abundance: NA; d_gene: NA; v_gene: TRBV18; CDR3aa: CASSPGSNQPQHF; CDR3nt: TGTGCCAGCTCTCCGGGTAGCAATCAGCCCCAGCATTTT
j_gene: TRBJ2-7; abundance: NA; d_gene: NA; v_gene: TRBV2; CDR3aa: CASSRQGYEQYF; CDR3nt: TGTGCCAGCAGTCGGCAGGGCTACGAGCAGTACTTC
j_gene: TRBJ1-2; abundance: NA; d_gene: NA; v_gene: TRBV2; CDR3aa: CASRAGSYGYTF; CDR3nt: TGTGCCAGCAGGGCCGGGAGCTATGGCTACACCTTC
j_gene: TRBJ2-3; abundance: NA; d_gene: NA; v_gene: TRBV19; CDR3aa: CASSIRGSIWVSTDTQYF; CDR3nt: TGTGCCAGTAGTATACGGGGGAGTATCTGGGTTAGCACAGATACGCAGTATTTT
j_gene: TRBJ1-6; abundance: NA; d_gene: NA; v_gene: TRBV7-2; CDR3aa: CASSLRGSGVMGSSPLHF; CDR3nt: TGTGCCAGCAGCTTAAGGGGGTCAGGTGTTATGGGGAGCTCACCCCTCCACTTT
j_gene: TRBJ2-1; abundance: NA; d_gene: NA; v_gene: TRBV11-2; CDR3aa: CASSLMWRSYNEQFF; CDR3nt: TGTGCCAGCAGCTTAATGTGGCGCTCCTACAATGAGCAGTTCTTC
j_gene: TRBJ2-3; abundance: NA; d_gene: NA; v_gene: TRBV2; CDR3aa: CASGVLTDTQYF; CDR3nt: TGTGCCAGCGGGGTGTTGACAGATACGCAGTATTTT
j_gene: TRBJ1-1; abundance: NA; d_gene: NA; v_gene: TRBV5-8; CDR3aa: CASSLETEAFF; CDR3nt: TGTGCCAGCAGCTTGGAGACTGAAGCTTTCTTT
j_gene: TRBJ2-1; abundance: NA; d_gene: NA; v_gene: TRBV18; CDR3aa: CASSPLVSPSYNEQFF; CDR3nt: TGTGCCAGCTCACCCTTGGTTAGTCCCTCCTACAATGAGCAGTTCTTC